The 5 T cell receptor beta chains given below trace back to one sample, sequenced in a study of monozygotic twins with inflammatory bowel disease. TCRdb reanalyzed the 5' RACE reads and collapses them to one entry per CDR3 protein, without DNA. The sample includes more than 300,000 distinct CDR3 sequences. The sequencing input was blood. All receptors derive from a human donor with ulcerative colitis or Crohn's disease, or a healthy co-twin of an affected twin (not recorded which).

CDR3 loop: CASSLGGQGAFYNEQFF. J is TRBJ2-1 and V is TRBV7-9; TCRdb's D gene call, TRBD1, goes unchecked for lack of DNA. Germline CDR1 and CDR2: SEHNR and FQNEAQ (reference sequence). The length of the CDR3 is 17 residues.

The V gene is TRBV7-2, the J gene TRBJ2-5; with no DNA, the TCRdb D assignment of TRBD2 cannot be verified. This CDR3 spans 14 amino acids. CDR1 and CDR2 (germline): SGHTA, FQGNSA. The CDR3 sequence: CASSFGSGKETQYF.

The CDR3 loop reads CASSPGRGGELFF. This chain uses TRBV6-1 with TRBJ2-2; no DNA is available, so the TRBD2 call from TCRdb remains unchecked. This CDR3 is 13 amino acids long. Germline loops: CDR1 MNHNS, CDR2 SASEGT.

The rearrangement uses TRBV15 and TRBJ2-1; TCRdb returns TRBD2, unconfirmable since there is no DNA. The CDR3 totals 14 residues. The germline V gene has CDR1 LNHNV and CDR2 YYDKDF (reference sequence). This CDR3 reads CATSNVPVVNEQFF.

This chain uses TRBV12-3 or TRBV12-4 with TRBJ2-5; the TCRdb call, TRBD2, lacks DNA for checking. This CDR3 contains 15 residues. The CDR3 is CASSFQGSGGETQYF.